The T cell receptor beta chain under discussion was sequenced for a study of beta chain features in type 1 diabetes. Whole-study context: Examination spanned about 99 million sorted cells from all samples.

The isolated RNA, all of it, was reverse transcribed, so expressed TCRB transcripts were what got sequenced. The protocol was immunoSEQ multiplex PCR, while the TCRdb copy is restricted to in-frame clones and leaves out a portion. The data contain 250,000 to 400,000 clones, 14% of them singletons. Trimming at V came to 1 base and at J to 5 bases, leaving 7 bases not matched to a gene. This CDR3 has 15 amino acids. The germline CDR1 and CDR2 sequences are SGHTA and FQGNSA. The chain employs TRBV7-2 and TRBJ2-5, with 7 bases matching TRBD2. Sequencing was carried out using central memory CD4+ T cells from blood. The TCR originated in a man aged 25 to 40 in good health. In DNA form, the CDR3 reads TGTGCCAGCAGCTTAGGGTCTAGCGGAGGGGAGACCCAGTACTTC. It specifies CASSLGSSGGETQYF.